Listed below are T cell receptor beta chains from one sample, sequenced in a study of cytomegalovirus exposure and HLA in healthy donors. The protocol was immunoSEQ multiplex PCR, while the TCRdb copy is restricted to in-frame clones and leaves out a portion. The sample consists of around 39,000 clones, 60% to 80% of them appearing once. Sequencing used PBMCs. All receptors derive from a man aged 30-40 years in good health and CMV-seronegative. The CDR3 runs from the conserved cysteine through the conserved F or W. The D gene is left open where the match is weak. Size values are once, few and many counts, or a class for expanded clones, and some rows have none.

>-|-|TRBJ2-7|TRBV18|13
CASSPAALYEQYF
TGTGCCAGCTCACCCGCGGCCCTTTACGAGCAGTACTTC
>few|TRBD1|TRBJ2-4|TRBV7-3|16
CASSPTSGTGSNIQYF
TGTGCCAGCAGCCCAACCTCCGGGACAGGGTCTAACATTCAGTACTTC
>-|-|TRBJ2-3|TRBV27|15
CASSLVASRADTQYF
TGTGCCAGCAGTTTAGTAGCATCGAGGGCAGATACGCAGTATTTT
>-|TRBD1|TRBJ2-1|TRBV19|16
CASSIFGDRTFNEQFF
TGTGCCAGTAGTATTTTCGGGGACAGAACCTTCAATGAGCAGTTCTTC
>-|-|TRBJ1-3|TRBV28|12
CASSLPGNTIYF
TGTGCCAGCAGTCTCCCCGGAAACACCATATATTTT
>-|TRBD1|TRBJ1-2|TRBV19|12
CASSTRDSRYTF
TGTGCCAGTAGTACCCGGGACAGCCGCTACACCTTC
>-|TRBD2|TRBJ2-1|TRBV6-5|15
CASRTSGRRYNEQFF
TGTGCCAGCAGAACTAGCGGGAGACGGTACAATGAGCAGTTCTTC
>-|TRBD1|TRBJ2-3|TRBV4-3|15
CASSVRDRPTDTQYF
TGCGCCAGCAGCGTCCGGGACAGGCCCACAGATACGCAGTATTTT
>-|TRBD2|TRBJ2-7|TRBV11-2|16
CASSLLGLSSSYEQYF
TGTGCCAGCAGCTTGCTGGGACTATCAAGCTCCTACGAGCAGTACTTC
>-|TRBD1|TRBJ2-7|TRBV28|14
CASSLAQGVREQYF
TGTGCCAGCAGTTTAGCGCAGGGGGTTCGGGAGCAGTACTTC
>-|TRBD1|TRBJ1-2|TRBV18|15
CASSHGQARGYGYTF
TGTGCCAGCTCACATGGACAGGCCCGGGGCTATGGCTACACCTTC
>-|-|TRBJ1-2|TRBV5-1|14
CASSREGGGEGYTF
TGCGCCAGCAGCCGGGAGGGGGGCGGAGAAGGCTACACCTTC
>-|TRBD1|TRBJ2-6|TRBV4-2|17
CASSLGQGAPGANVLTF
TGTGCCAGCAGCCTGGGACAGGGGGCGCCTGGGGCCAACGTCCTGACTTTC
>-|TRBD2|TRBJ2-1|TRBV2|13
CASRDTSSGGQFF
TGTGCCAGCAGAGACACTAGTAGCGGGGGGCAGTTCTTC
>-|TRBD2|TRBJ2-7|TRBV27|17
CASGFIAAGGPSYEQYF
TGTGCCAGCGGTTTCATCGCGGCGGGAGGCCCCTCCTACGAGCAGTACTTC
>-|-|TRBJ2-1|TRBV25-1|15
CASSGEAGTYNEQFF
TGTGCCAGCAGTGGAGAGGCGGGGACCTACAATGAGCAGTTCTTC
>few|-|TRBJ1-5|TRBV19|13
CASSVREDQPQHF
TGTGCCAGTAGTGTCAGGGAGGATCAGCCCCAGCATTTT
>few|-|TRBJ2-1|TRBV29-1|11
CSGDKGDEQFF
TGCAGTGGGGACAAGGGGGATGAGCAGTTCTTC
>once|-|TRBJ1-5|TRBV30|14
CAWSVAGGSQPQHF
TGTGCCTGGAGTGTTGCGGGGGGCAGTCAGCCCCAGCATTTT
>-|TRBD2|TRBJ2-5|TRBV5-1|15
CASSSLAGAQETQYF
TGCGCCAGCAGTTCGCTAGCGGGGGCCCAAGAGACCCAGTACTTC
>-|-|TRBJ2-1|TRBV5-4|14
CASSFLVTSNEQFF
TGTGCCAGCAGCTTTTTAGTTACCTCCAATGAGCAGTTCTTC
>-|TRBD1|TRBJ1-2|TRBV19|18
CASSIVTGTGHANYGYTF
TGTGCCAGTAGTATAGTAACCGGGACAGGGCATGCTAACTATGGCTACACCTTC
>once|TRBD2|TRBJ2-3|TRBV2|15
CASPGLAGEPDTQYF
TGTGCCAGTCCTGGACTAGCGGGAGAACCAGATACGCAGTATTTT
>-|TRBD2|TRBJ2-3|TRBV7-9|15
CSSRLAGTSTDTQYF
TGTTCCAGCAGACTAGCGGGGACTTCCACAGATACGCAGTATTTT
>-|-|TRBJ2-7|TRBV20-1|11
CSAQGPNEQYF
TGCAGTGCCCAGGGCCCCAACGAGCAGTACTTC
>-|-|TRBJ2-1|TRBV15|16
CATSRLMTAQYNEQFF
TGTGCCACCAGCAGGCTGATGACAGCCCAATACAATGAGCAGTTCTTC
>-|-|TRBJ2-1|TRBV6-6|14
CASSYRGGYNEQFF
TGTGCCAGCAGTTACAGGGGAGGATACAATGAGCAGTTCTTC
>-|TRBD1|TRBJ1-3|TRBV5-1|16
CASSYGTETSGNTIYF
TGCGCCAGCAGCTATGGGACAGAGACCTCTGGAAACACCATATATTTT
>-|TRBD1|TRBJ1-5|TRBV10-2|15
CASSEWDSSNQPQHF
TGCGCCAGCAGTGAGTGGGACAGCAGCAATCAGCCCCAGCATTTT
>-|-|TRBJ1-1|TRBV5-1|16
CASSLGQQLMNTEAFF
TGCGCCAGCAGCTTGGGACAGCAACTCATGAACACTGAAGCTTTCTTT
>-|TRBD1|TRBJ2-7|TRBV5-8|13
CASSQTDRDEQYF
TGTGCCAGCAGCCAGACCGACAGGGACGAGCAGTACTTC
>-|TRBD2|TRBJ2-7|TRBV7-9|17
CASSSRTSGREGYEQYF
TGTGCCAGCAGCTCTCGGACTAGCGGGAGGGAGGGGTACGAGCAGTACTTC
>-|-|TRBJ1-2|TRBV25-1|13
CASSDLGDYGYTF
TGTGCCAGCAGTGACTTAGGGGACTATGGCTACACCTTC
>few|-|TRBJ2-3|TRBV7-2|11
CASSHLDTQYF
TGTGCCAGCAGCCATTTGGATACGCAGTATTTT
>-|TRBD1|TRBJ1-1|TRBV5-1|15
CASSARQGWDTEAFF
TGCGCCAGCAGCGCCAGACAGGGGTGGGACACTGAAGCTTTCTTT
>-|TRBD2|TRBJ2-1|TRBV4-2|17
CASSQDLSGRAGREQFF
TGTGCCAGCAGCCAAGACCTTAGCGGGAGGGCCGGTCGGGAGCAGTTCTTC
>-|TRBD1|TRBJ2-3|TRBV6-5|15
CASSWDRGPSDTQYF
TGTGCCAGCAGCTGGGACAGGGGGCCCTCAGATACGCAGTATTTT
>-|TRBD1|TRBJ2-1|TRBV4-3|14
CASSQGQGYNEQFF
TGCGCCAGCAGCCAGGGACAGGGTTACAATGAGCAGTTCTTC
>-|-|TRBJ2-6|TRBV7-3|14
CASTDSSGANVLTF
TGTGCCAGCACCGATAGCTCTGGGGCCAACGTCCTGACTTTC
>-|-|TRBJ2-6|TRBV6-5|15
CASSAQDSGANVLTF
TGTGCCAGCAGTGCACAGGACTCTGGGGCCAACGTCCTGACTTTC
>-|-|TRBJ2-3|TRBV11-1|16
CASSLAARLHTDTQYF
TGTGCCAGCAGCTTAGCAGCCAGGCTCCACACAGATACGCAGTATTTT
>-|TRBD2|TRBJ2-1|TRBV28|15
CASSFGGSGRYEQFF
TGTGCCAGCAGTTTTGGGGGTAGCGGGAGGTATGAGCAGTTCTTC
>-|TRBD1|TRBJ2-1|TRBV9|15
CASSGRDRSYNEQFF
TGTGCCAGCAGCGGTCGGGACAGGTCCTACAATGAGCAGTTCTTC
>-|-|TRBJ2-5|TRBV11-3|14
CASSPAESQETQYF
TGTGCCAGCAGCCCGGCGGAAAGCCAAGAGACCCAGTACTTC
>-|-|TRBJ1-1|TRBV18|13
CASSKGVNTEAFF
TGTGCCAGCTCAAAGGGGGTGAACACTGAAGCTTTCTTT
>-|-|TRBJ2-2|TRBV6-5|15
CASRFRTTNTGELFF
TGTGCCAGCCGATTTAGAACTACGAACACCGGGGAGCTGTTTTTT
>-|-|TRBJ2-2|TRBV5-1|13
CASSLPQTGELFF
TGCGCCAGCAGCTTGCCACAAACCGGGGAGCTGTTTTTT
>once|TRBD1|TRBJ2-3|TRBV5-6|18
CASSFRWWGGQGSDTQYF
TGTGCCAGCAGCTTCAGGTGGTGGGGGGGACAGGGATCAGATACGCAGTATTTT